The rows below give T cell receptor beta chains drawn from one sample of a study of cytomegalovirus exposure and HLA in healthy donors. Assay: immunoSEQ multiplex PCR; the TCRdb copy retains only in-frame clones and omits some. The repertoire holds under 150,000 clones, roughly 79% seen once, with less than 2% in the top ten. The specimen sequenced was PBMCs. Receptors were obtained from a woman under 40 in good health and CMV-seronegative. CDR3s include the opening cysteine and the closing phenylalanine or tryptophan. Each record gives: D gene, J gene, V gene, clone size, CDR3 length, CDR3 DNA, CDR3 protein. A D gene is named only where the DNA matches it firmly. Some rows have no size entry. The others give once, few or many, or a class for an expanded clone.

d_call: -; j_call: TRBJ1-1; v_call: TRBV2; clone_size: few; cdr3_length: 12; cdr3_nt: TGTGCCAGCAGTGAGGTACAGGAGGGGGCTTTCTTT; cdr3_aa: CASSEVQEGAFF
d_call: -; j_call: TRBJ1-4; v_call: TRBV5-8; clone_size: once; cdr3_length: 15; cdr3_nt: TGTGCCAGCAGCTACAGGGTTGGAACTAATGAAAAACTGTTTTTT; cdr3_aa: CASSYRVGTNEKLFF
d_call: TRBD2; j_call: TRBJ2-1; v_call: TRBV5-6; clone_size: few; cdr3_length: 15; cdr3_nt: TGTGCCAGCAGCTGGGGGGGTCAGGGATACAATGAGCAGTTCTTC; cdr3_aa: CASSWGGQGYNEQFF
d_call: -; j_call: TRBJ2-1; v_call: TRBV7-6; clone_size: -; cdr3_length: 13; cdr3_nt: TGTGCCAGCAGCTTAAAGGTGCGGACAGAGCAGTTCTTC; cdr3_aa: CASSLKVRTEQFF
d_call: -; j_call: TRBJ2-3; v_call: TRBV6-1; clone_size: few; cdr3_length: 13; cdr3_nt: TGTGCCAGCAGTGAACAGGGCACAGATACGCAGTATTTT; cdr3_aa: CASSEQGTDTQYF
d_call: TRBD1; j_call: TRBJ1-5; v_call: TRBV5-6; clone_size: -; cdr3_length: 16; cdr3_nt: TGTGCCAGCAGCATTCGGACAGGGAGAAGCAATCAGCCCCAGCATTTT; cdr3_aa: CASSIRTGRSNQPQHF
d_call: -; j_call: TRBJ1-5; v_call: TRBV28; clone_size: -; cdr3_length: 15; cdr3_nt: TGTGCCAGCAGTTTAAGGGGTGGTCGTAATCAGCCCCAGCATTTT; cdr3_aa: CASSLRGGRNQPQHF
d_call: -; j_call: TRBJ2-2; v_call: TRBV5-1; clone_size: -; cdr3_length: 13; cdr3_nt: TGCGCCAGCAGCGGAGTTACGCCCGGGGAGCTGTTTTTT; cdr3_aa: CASSGVTPGELFF
d_call: TRBD1; j_call: TRBJ1-4; v_call: TRBV25-1; clone_size: -; cdr3_length: 14; cdr3_nt: TGTGCCAGCGGGGACAGGACCCCGAATGAAAAACTGTTTTTT; cdr3_aa: CASGDRTPNEKLFF
d_call: -; j_call: TRBJ1-1; v_call: TRBV6-1; clone_size: -; cdr3_length: 15; cdr3_nt: TGTGCCAGCAGTGAAACCCAGGGTTTGGGGACTGAAGCTTTCTTT; cdr3_aa: CASSETQGLGTEAFF
d_call: -; j_call: TRBJ1-2; v_call: TRBV5-4; clone_size: -; cdr3_length: 14; cdr3_nt: TGTGCCAGCAGCTTGGCCGGCCCGGAGGATGGCTACACCTTC; cdr3_aa: CASSLAGPEDGYTF
d_call: -; j_call: TRBJ2-3; v_call: TRBV5-6; clone_size: -; cdr3_length: 15; cdr3_nt: TGTGCCAGCAGCAAGTGGACACCAAGCACAGATACGCAGTATTTT; cdr3_aa: CASSKWTPSTDTQYF
d_call: TRBD1; j_call: TRBJ1-2; v_call: TRBV9; clone_size: -; cdr3_length: 15; cdr3_nt: TGTGCCAGCAGCGTAGAGGACAGGGTAAACTATGGCTACACCTTC; cdr3_aa: CASSVEDRVNYGYTF
d_call: -; j_call: TRBJ1-2; v_call: TRBV14; clone_size: few; cdr3_length: 14; cdr3_nt: TGTGCCAGCAGCCAACTCTACCCATACTATGGCTACACCTTC; cdr3_aa: CASSQLYPYYGYTF
d_call: TRBD1; j_call: TRBJ1-2; v_call: TRBV5-4; clone_size: -; cdr3_length: 12; cdr3_nt: TGTGCCAGCAGCCTGGGACAGTTAGGCTACACCTTC; cdr3_aa: CASSLGQLGYTF